Included here is one T cell receptor beta chain sequence, with context. What it binds is unknown. Reverse transcription of about 0.5 to 1 ug RNA used random hexamers. The amplification used immunoSEQ multiplex PCR on TCR beta CDR3; it spanned 54 Vbeta and 13 Jbeta. TCRdb recomputed calls from the immunoSEQ multiplex PCR reads with MiXCR, one row per CDR3 protein. Among approximately 25,000 distinct CDR3 sequences listed, over 85% were seen once. The data derive from a study of CD8 T cells in Susac syndrome. Broader study findings: Across the total CD8+ repertoires, sixteen Susac-specific public clones were found. The CD8+ TEMRA repertoires yielded about 5 such clones. The TCR sequencing and HLA analysis in the study involved a relatively small number of individuals, as the study acknowledged.

This CDR3 has 15 amino acids. Germline CDR1 PRHDT, CDR2 FYEKMQ (reference sequence). Trimming cost V 4 bases and J 4 bases; bases outside gene matches: 6. The chain recombines TRBV13 with TRBJ2-2, with 7 nucleotides matching TRBD1. The TCR comes from a human donor with Susac syndrome. Source material: CD8+ T cells from PBMCs. The CDR3 region is CASSSRQGTTGELFF. The CDR3 DNA sequence: TGTGCCAGCAGCTCACGACAGGGAACCACCGGGGAGCTGTTTTTT.